This T cell receptor (beta chain) was captured in a study of blood T cells in healthy people across ages. Broader study findings: In long-lived donors, naive CD4+ cell counts and diversity exceeded those of aged donors.

This clonotype came up once. Its antigen remains unknown. A J-beta primer mix and a sample-barcoded 5' primer were used in a second PCR of about 6 to 12 cycles. TCRdb reprocessed the 5' RACE reads via MiXCR and lists one record per CDR3 protein. Altogether more than 700,000 distinct CDR3 sequences are present, around 45% being singletons, with the ten largest covering around a sixth. Donation came from healthy Caucasian individuals in Russia who were aged about 6 to 100. Sequencing was done on a sample of blood. The TCR originated in a man older than 75 in good health.

CDR3 loop: CAARGGGEESYEQYF. In DNA form, the CDR3 reads TGTGCCGCGAGGGGCGGGGGAGAAGAGTCCTACGAGCAGTACTTC. The V call is TRBV28, the J call TRBJ2-7, with 7 bases lining up with TRBD2. The CDR3 consists of 15 residues. Per the germline V gene, CDR1 is MDHEN and CDR2 is SYDVKM. The V segment lost 11 bases and the J segment 1 base; nucleotides outside the gene matches: 14.